Following are 26 T cell receptor beta chains from one sample sequenced in a study of early T cells in non-severe SARS-CoV-2 infection. TCRdb processed the 5' RACE reads anew with MiXCR; each CDR3 protein has one entry. The sample carries 55,000 to 70,000 distinct CDR3 sequences, 9.5% to 15% recorded once. The sequencing used whole blood, collected at baseline. The receptors were sampled from an adult who was a healthcare worker with PCR-confirmed SARS-CoV-2 infection or an uninfected control (not recorded which). The donor label of this sample is uncertain.

The CDR3: CASSLPGAGELFF. The CDR3, as DNA: TGTGCCAGCAGCTTACCAGGGGCCGGGGAGCTGTTTTTT. The chain joins TRBV7-3 to TRBJ2-2; tentatively, D is TRBD1 (6 bases). Trimming cost V 2 bases and J 6 bases, with 7 bases left between them. This CDR3 is 13 amino acids long. Germline values: CDR1 SGHTA, CDR2 FQGTGA. Supplemented by reference TRBV7-3 and TRBJ2-2, the full variable domain reads GAGVSQTPSNKVTEKGKYVELRCDPISGHTALYWYRQSLGQGPEFLIYFQGTGAADDSGLPNDRFFAVRPEGSVSTLKIQRTERGDSAVYLCASSLPGAGELFFGEGSRLTVL.

This clonotype was found many times. The CDR3 loop is CATGLAGKNGELFF. The CDR3 DNA sequence: TGTGCCACCGGGCTAGCGGGGAAGAACGGGGAGCTGTTTTTT. The chain couples TRBV24-1 to TRBJ2-2, with TRBD2 identical over 9 bases. Germline V gene lookup returns CDR1 KGHDR and CDR2 SFDVKD. This CDR3 has 14 residues. V shed 9 bases, J shed 7 bases, and the junction held 8 bases outside the gene matches.

The V gene is TRBV5-6, the J gene TRBJ1-2, with a possible D match to TRBD1 (5 bases). Trimming stripped 2 bases from V and 7 bases from J, with 6 bases between. CDR1 is SGHDT, CDR2 YYEEEE, per germline. This CDR3 has 11 residues. The CDR3 DNA reads TGTGCCAGCAGCTTCAGGGTTGGCTACACCTTC. Translation gives CASSFRVGYTF.

This clonotype showed up just a few times. The chain couples TRBV21-1 to TRBJ1-1. TRBV21-1 is designated a pseudogene. This CDR3 has 14 amino acids. In DNA, the CDR3 is TGTGCCAGCAGAACGCAGACCATGAACACTGAAGCTTTCTTT. Encoded protein: CASRTQTMNTEAFF.

This clonotype appeared many times. V usage is TRBV12-3 or TRBV12-4 and J usage is TRBJ2-3; D is undetermined. The ends were cut back, 4 bases at V and 5 bases at J, with 4 bases in the middle. The CDR3 runs 11 residues. The CDR3 DNA reads TGTGCCAGCAGTTCTGAAGATACGCAGTATTTT. Translating gives CASSSEDTQYF.

This clonotype occurred many times. The chain recombines TRBV20-1 with TRBJ2-5; 7 bases agree with TRBD2. CDR3 length: 15 amino acids. Germline values: CDR1 DFQATT, CDR2 SNEGSKA (reference sequence). The V segment lost 6 bases and the J segment 2 bases; nucleotides outside the gene matches: 12. The CDR3 DNA is TGCAGTGCCTCGAAAGCTAGCGGCGAACAAGAGACCCAGTACTTC. Its protein is CSASKASGEQETQYF.

This clonotype was observed a few times. The J gene is TRBJ1-2, the V gene TRBV12-3 or TRBV12-4; D ambiguous. V lost 1 base, J lost 7 bases, and 10 bases lay in between. This CDR3 contains 13 residues. The CDR3 DNA follows: TGTGCCAGCAGTTTAGGTCTAACCGGTGGCTACACCTTC. Protein sequence: CASSLGLTGGYTF.

This clonotype was recorded a few times. The chain combines TRBV10-1 with TRBJ2-3; 7 bases are a match to TRBD2. The CDR3 is 17 amino acids. With 4 bases clipped from V and 4 bases from J, the junction kept 14 bases outside the gene matches. Germline V gene sequence: CDR1 WNHNN, CDR2 SYGVQD (reference sequence). CDR3 DNA: TGCGCCAGCAGTGCCGGGGGAGGGACTCTAGTTGCAGATACGCAGTATTTT. This gives the protein CASSAGGGTLVADTQYF.

V is TRBV12-5 and J is TRBJ2-1; TRBD2 matches at 7 bases. J gave up 0 bases and V 6 bases, and 5 bases lay outside the gene matches. In germline, CDR1 is LGHNT, CDR2 FRNRAP. The CDR3 is 15 amino acids. This chain's CDR3 is CASGAAGSSYNEQFF. DNA of the CDR3: TGTGCTAGTGGAGCAGCGGGGAGCTCCTACAATGAGCAGTTCTTC.

The chain links TRBV24-1 to TRBJ1-1; 9 positions agree with TRBD1. The germline gives CDR1 KGHDR, CDR2 SFDVKD. V trimming: 7 bases; J trimming: 8 bases; junction bases outside the gene matches: 10. The CDR3 runs 14 residues. The CDR3 loop reads CATRTGTGSAEAFF. The CDR3 bases are TGTGCCACCAGGACCGGGACAGGGTCGGCCGAAGCTTTCTTT.

This clonotype has more than one count but fewer than ten. V and J are TRBV28 and TRBJ2-7; 8 bases agree with TRBD1. The CDR3 covers 11 residues. CDR1 and CDR2 from the germline V gene are MDHEN and SYDVKM. V gave up 10 bases and J gave up 7 bases; unmatched junction bases: 6. The CDR3 here is CATITGGEQYV. The CDR3 coding sequence is TGTGCCACAATAACAGGGGGAGAGCAGTACGTC.

This clonotype was observed a few times. V is TRBV2 and J is TRBJ2-7; 8 positions match TRBD1. V lost 6 bases to trimming and J lost 2 bases; unmatched junction nucleotides: 9. CDR1 is SNHLY and CDR2 is FYNNEI in the germline V gene. CDR3 length equals 15 residues. CDR3 sequence (DNA): TGTGCCAGCAGGACTGGAAAACAGGGGGCCTACGAGCAGTACGTC. Translated, it gives CASRTGKQGAYEQYV.

The DNA of the CDR3 is TGCGCCAGCAGCCCCGTGGCTCTAGCGGGGGGGCTGAACACCGGGGAGCTGTTTTTT. It specifies CASSPVALAGGLNTGELFF. V is TRBV5-1 and J is TRBJ2-2, with 12 bases fitting TRBD2. Germline lookup yields CDR1 SGHRS and CDR2 YFSETQ. V lost 4 bases and J lost 1; bases outside the gene matches: 11. This CDR3 spans 19 amino acids.

The chain has TRBV29-1 and TRBJ1-1, with D uncertain. The CDR3 contains 13 residues. Germline V gene lookup returns CDR1 SQVTM and CDR2 ANQGSEA. V was trimmed by 4 bases and J by 1 base, leaving 10 bases between them. The CDR3 sequence: CSVVRSPNTEAFF. In nucleotides, the CDR3 is TGCAGCGTTGTGAGGAGCCCGAACACTGAAGCTTTCTTT.

V and J are TRBV20-1 and TRBJ1-2; 8 nucleotides agree with TRBD1. V trimming: 3 bases; J trimming: 1 base; junction bases outside the gene matches: 10. The CDR3 consists of 16 residues. Germline CDR1 and CDR2: DFQATT and SNEGSKA (reference sequence). The chain's CDR3 is CSASPGDRQINYGYTF. The CDR3 DNA reads as TGCAGTGCTAGCCCCGGGGACAGGCAGATTAACTATGGCTACACCTTC.

Many counts were recorded for this clonotype. The rearrangement uses TRBV30 and TRBJ2-1; D unclear. Trimming took off 6 bases at V and 10 bases at J, with 16 bases between the two ends. The CDR3 totals 12 residues. CDR1 is GTSNPN and CDR2 is SVGIG in the germline V gene (reference sequence). CDR3 protein: CACPSTDGEQFF. CDR3 in DNA: TGTGCCTGTCCGTCGACCGACGGGGAGCAGTTCTTC.

The chain links TRBV20-1 to TRBJ2-7; D might be TRBD1 (8 bases). This CDR3 spans 11 amino acids. CDR1 and CDR2 (germline): DFQATT, SNEGSKA (reference sequence). The DNA of the CDR3 is TGCAGTGCGGCGACAGGGGAGGGAATGCACGTC. Amino acid sequence: CSAATGEGMHV.

V usage is TRBV12-3 or TRBV12-4 and J usage is TRBJ1-1; unclear D gene. V lost 6 bases and J 0 bases, leaving 14 bases between the germline ends. There are 15 residues in the CDR3. CDR3 nucleotides: TGTGCCAGCAGGCAAGGGCAATGGGTGAACACTGAAGCTTTCTTT. Translating it yields CASRQGQWVNTEAFF.

In its sample, this clonotype was seen a few times. This chain connects TRBV7-2 to TRBJ2-5; D not certain. The ends were cut back, 5 bases at V and 5 bases at J, with 21 bases in the middle. The CDR3 is 16 amino acids. Germline CDR1 reads SGHTA; CDR2 reads FQGNSA. The CDR3 sequence is CASSPSLRAGRETQYF. The CDR3 nucleotides are TGTGCCAGCAGCCCTAGTCTTCGTGCCGGGCGGGAGACCCAGTACTTC.

This clonotype has more than one count but fewer than ten. The chain is built from TRBV2 and TRBJ1-5; tentative D call: TRBD1 (5 bases). The V end was cut by 3 bases, the J end by 7 bases, with 10 bases between. The CDR3 totals 13 residues. Germline assignment: CDR1 SNHLY and CDR2 FYNNEI. The CDR3, as DNA: TGTGCCAGCAGTGACAGGGTATGGCAGCCCCAGCATTTT. This gives the protein CASSDRVWQPQHF.

This chain links TRBV6-1 with TRBJ2-3; maybe TRBD2 (6 bases). The CDR3 extends over 13 amino acids. V was trimmed by 0 bases and J by 13 bases, leaving 14 bases between them. Germline V lookup: CDR1 MNHNS, CDR2 SASEGT. The CDR3 is CASSEANRRVKYF. CDR3 nucleotides: TGTGCCAGCAGTGAAGCTAACAGGAGGGTTAAGTATTTT.

This clonotype is categorized as medium-sized. The genes are TRBV2 and TRBJ2-1; maybe TRBD2 (5 bases). The V end was cut by 6 bases, the J end by 0 bases, with 21 bases between. CDR1 and CDR2 (germline): SNHLY, FYNNEI. This CDR3 spans 18 amino acids. CDR3 amino acids: CASSLIVGGKSSYNEQFF. CDR3 DNA: TGTGCCAGCAGCCTCATTGTCGGAGGTAAGAGCTCCTACAATGAGCAGTTCTTC.

This clonotype appeared a few times. This rearrangement joins TRBV4-1 to TRBJ2-1; 7 bases fit TRBD1. V dropped 0 bases and J dropped 15; count of bases not matched to a gene: 11. This CDR3 has 14 amino acids. Per germline, CDR1 MGHRA and CDR2 YSYEKL. The CDR3 DNA reads TGCGCCAGCAGCCAAGAAGAGAGAGGGGGCGAGTTGTTCTTC. This encodes CASSQEERGGELFF.

The CDR3 nucleotides are TGTGCCAGCAGCTTCGGACAGGGCGTTGACAATGAGCAGTTCTTC. Encoded protein: CASSFGQGVDNEQFF. The rearrangement links TRBV5-5 to TRBJ2-1; TRBD1 matches 8 bases. The CDR3 covers 15 residues. Per germline, CDR1 SGHKS and CDR2 YYEKEE (reference sequence). V lost 2 bases to trimming and J lost 5 bases; unmatched junction nucleotides: 6.

This clonotype was detected only a few times. One end of the junction is discordant with germline, which a read error may explain. The chain joins TRBV5-1 to TRBJ2-3; D is unclear. Germline CDR1 and CDR2: SGHRS and YFSETQ. The CDR3 spans 15 residues. CDR3 in DNA: TGCGCCAGCAGTTTGGACGGAGACGGCACAGATACGCAGTATTTT. This codes for CASSLDGDGTDTQYF.

This clonotype was counted only a few times. This rearrangement joins TRBV7-2 to TRBJ2-3; no clear D. The CDR3 length is 14 residues. CDR1 is SGHTA and CDR2 is FQGNSA in the germline V gene. V lost 3 bases, J lost 5 bases, and 12 bases lay in between. CDR3 amino acids: CASSFEDRRDTQYF. The CDR3 DNA reads TGTGCCAGCAGCTTTGAGGACCGTCGAGATACGCAGTATTTT.